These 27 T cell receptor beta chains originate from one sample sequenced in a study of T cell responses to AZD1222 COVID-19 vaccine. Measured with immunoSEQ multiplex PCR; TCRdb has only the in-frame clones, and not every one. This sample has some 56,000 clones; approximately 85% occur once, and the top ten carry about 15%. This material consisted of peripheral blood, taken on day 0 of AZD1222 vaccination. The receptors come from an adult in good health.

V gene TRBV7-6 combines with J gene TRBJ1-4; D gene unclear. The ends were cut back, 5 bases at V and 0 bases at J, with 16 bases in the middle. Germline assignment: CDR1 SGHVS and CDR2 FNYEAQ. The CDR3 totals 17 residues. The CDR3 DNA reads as TGTGCCAGCAGCCCTAAGACCCTGACCGCAACTAATGAAAAACTGTTTTTT. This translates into CASSPKTLTATNEKLFF.

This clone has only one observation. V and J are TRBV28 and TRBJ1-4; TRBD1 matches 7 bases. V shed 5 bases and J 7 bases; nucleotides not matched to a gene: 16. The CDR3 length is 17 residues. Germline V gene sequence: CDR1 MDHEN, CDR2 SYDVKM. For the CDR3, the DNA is TGTGCCAGCAGTCAAGGGCTAACCGGGACAGTAAGTGAAAAACTGTTTTTT. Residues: CASSQGLTGTVSEKLFF. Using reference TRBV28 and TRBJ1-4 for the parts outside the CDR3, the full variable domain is DVKVTQSSRYLVKRTGEKVFLECVQDMDHENMFWYRQDPGLGLRLIYFSYDVKMKEKGDIPEGYSVSREKKERFSLILESASTNQTSMYLCASSQGLTGTVSEKLFFGSGTQLSVL.

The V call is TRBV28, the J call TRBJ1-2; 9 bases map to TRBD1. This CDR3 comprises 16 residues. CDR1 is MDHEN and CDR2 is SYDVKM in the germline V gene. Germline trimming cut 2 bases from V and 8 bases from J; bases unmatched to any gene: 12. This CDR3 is CASSLIPGQGSVGYTF. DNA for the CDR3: TGTGCCAGCAGTTTAATCCCGGGACAGGGATCGGTAGGCTACACCTTC.

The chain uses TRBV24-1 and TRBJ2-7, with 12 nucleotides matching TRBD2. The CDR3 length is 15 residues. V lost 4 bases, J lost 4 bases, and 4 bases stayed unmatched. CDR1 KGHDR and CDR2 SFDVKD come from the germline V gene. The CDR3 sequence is CATSDPTSGGYEQYF. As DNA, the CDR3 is TGTGCCACCAGTGACCCGACTAGCGGGGGATACGAGCAGTACTTC.

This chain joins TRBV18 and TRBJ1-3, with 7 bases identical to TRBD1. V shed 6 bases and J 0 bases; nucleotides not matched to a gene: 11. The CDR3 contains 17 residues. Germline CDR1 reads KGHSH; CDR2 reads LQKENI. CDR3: CASSPIQGMSSGNTIYF. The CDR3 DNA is TGTGCCAGCTCCCCGATACAGGGGATGAGCTCTGGAAACACCATATATTTT.

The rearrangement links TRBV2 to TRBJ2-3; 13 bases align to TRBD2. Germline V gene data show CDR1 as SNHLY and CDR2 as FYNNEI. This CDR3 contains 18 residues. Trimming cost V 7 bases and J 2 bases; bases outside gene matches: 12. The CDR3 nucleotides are TGTGCCAGCATTCCCGGGACTAGCGGGGAGTTTACCACAGATACGCAGTATTTT. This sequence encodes CASIPGTSGEFTTDTQYF.

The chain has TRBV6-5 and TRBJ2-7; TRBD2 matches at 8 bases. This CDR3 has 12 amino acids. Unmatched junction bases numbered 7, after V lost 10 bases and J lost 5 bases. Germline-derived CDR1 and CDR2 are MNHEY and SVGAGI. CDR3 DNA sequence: TGTGCCACCCCGCGGGGGGAGGACGAGCAGTACTTC. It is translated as CATPRGEDEQYF.

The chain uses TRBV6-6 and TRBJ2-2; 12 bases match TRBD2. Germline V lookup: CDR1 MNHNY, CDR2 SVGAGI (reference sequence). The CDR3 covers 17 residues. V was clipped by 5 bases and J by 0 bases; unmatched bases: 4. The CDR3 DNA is TGTGCCAGCAGTCGACTAGCGGGGGATACGAACACCGGGGAGCTGTTTTTT. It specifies CASSRLAGDTNTGELFF.

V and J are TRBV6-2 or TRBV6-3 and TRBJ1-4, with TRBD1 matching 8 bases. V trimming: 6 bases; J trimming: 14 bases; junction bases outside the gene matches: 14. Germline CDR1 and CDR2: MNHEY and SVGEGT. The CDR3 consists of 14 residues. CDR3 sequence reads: CASSRGGQVLPLFF. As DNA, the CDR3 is TGTGCCAGCAGCCGGGGGGGACAGGTACTTCCCCTGTTTTTT.

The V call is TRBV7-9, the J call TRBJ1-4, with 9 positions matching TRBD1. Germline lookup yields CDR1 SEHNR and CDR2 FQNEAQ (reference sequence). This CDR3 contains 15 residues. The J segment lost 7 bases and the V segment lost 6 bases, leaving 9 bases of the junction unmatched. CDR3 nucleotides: TGTGCCAGCAGGTCGCCGGGACAGGGAGGTGAAAAACTGTTTTTT. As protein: CASRSPGQGGEKLFF. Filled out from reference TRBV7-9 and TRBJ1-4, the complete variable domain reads DTGVSQNPRHKITKRGQNVTFRCDPISEHNRLYWYRQTLGQGPEFLTYFQNEAQLEKSRLLSDRFSAERPKGSFSTLEIQRTEQGDSAMYLCASRSPGQGGEKLFFGSGTQLSVL.

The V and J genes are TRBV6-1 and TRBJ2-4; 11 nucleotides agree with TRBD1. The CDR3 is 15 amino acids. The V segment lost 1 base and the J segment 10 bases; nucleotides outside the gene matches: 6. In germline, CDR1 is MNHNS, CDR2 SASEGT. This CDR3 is CASSEGPGQGDIQYF. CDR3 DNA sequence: TGTGCCAGCAGTGAAGGCCCGGGACAGGGGGATATTCAGTACTTC.

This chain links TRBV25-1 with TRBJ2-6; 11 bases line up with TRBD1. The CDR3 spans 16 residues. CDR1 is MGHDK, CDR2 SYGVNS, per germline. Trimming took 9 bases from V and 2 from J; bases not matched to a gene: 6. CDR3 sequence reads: CARWTGGRTGANVLTF. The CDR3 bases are TGTGCCAGATGGACAGGGGGCAGAACTGGGGCCAACGTCCTGACTTTC.

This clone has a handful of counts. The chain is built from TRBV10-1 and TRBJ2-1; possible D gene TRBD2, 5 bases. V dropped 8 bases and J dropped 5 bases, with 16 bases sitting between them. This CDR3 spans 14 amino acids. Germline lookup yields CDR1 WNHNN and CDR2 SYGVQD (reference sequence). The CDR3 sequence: CASPFREPNNEQFF. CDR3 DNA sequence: TGCGCCAGCCCTTTCCGGGAACCTAACAATGAGCAGTTCTTC.

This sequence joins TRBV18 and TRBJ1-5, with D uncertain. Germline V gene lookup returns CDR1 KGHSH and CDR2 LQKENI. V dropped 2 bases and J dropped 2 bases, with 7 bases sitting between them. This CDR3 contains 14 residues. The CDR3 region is CASSPEVGNQPQHF. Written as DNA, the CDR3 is TGTGCCAGCTCACCAGAAGTGGGCAATCAGCCCCAGCATTTT.

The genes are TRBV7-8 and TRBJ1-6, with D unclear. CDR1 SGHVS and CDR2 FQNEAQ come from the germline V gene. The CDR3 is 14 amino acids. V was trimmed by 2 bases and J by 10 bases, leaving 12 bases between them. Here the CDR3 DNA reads TGTGCCAGCAGCTTAAAGGCAACGCAGTCACCCCTCCACTTT. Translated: CASSLKATQSPLHF.

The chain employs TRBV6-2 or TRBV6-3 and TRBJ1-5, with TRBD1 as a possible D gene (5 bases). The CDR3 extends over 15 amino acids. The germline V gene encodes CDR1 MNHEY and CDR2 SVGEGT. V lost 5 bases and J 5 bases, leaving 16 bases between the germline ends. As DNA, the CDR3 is TGTGCCAGCAGTACCCGGGTGGGGGGATATCAGCCCCAGCATTTT. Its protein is CASSTRVGGYQPQHF.

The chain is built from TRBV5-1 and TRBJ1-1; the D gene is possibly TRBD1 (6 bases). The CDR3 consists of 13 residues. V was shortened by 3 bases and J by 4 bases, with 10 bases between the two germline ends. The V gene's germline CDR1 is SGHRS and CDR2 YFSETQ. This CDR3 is CASSWGQRTEAFF. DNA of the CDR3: TGCGCCAGCAGCTGGGGACAACGCACTGAAGCTTTCTTT.

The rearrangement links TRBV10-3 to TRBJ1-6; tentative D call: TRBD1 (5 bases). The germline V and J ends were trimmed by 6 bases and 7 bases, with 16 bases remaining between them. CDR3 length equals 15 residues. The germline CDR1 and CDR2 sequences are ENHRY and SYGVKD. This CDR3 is CAIRLGVQENSPLHF. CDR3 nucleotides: TGTGCCATCAGGTTAGGGGTTCAGGAAAATTCACCCCTCCACTTT.

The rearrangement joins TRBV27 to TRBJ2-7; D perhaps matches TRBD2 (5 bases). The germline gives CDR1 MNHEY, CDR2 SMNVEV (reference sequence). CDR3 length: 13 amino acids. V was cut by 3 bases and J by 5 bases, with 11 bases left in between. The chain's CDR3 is CASSLSGIHEQYF. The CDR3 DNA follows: TGTGCCAGCAGTTTGTCGGGGATCCACGAGCAGTACTTC.

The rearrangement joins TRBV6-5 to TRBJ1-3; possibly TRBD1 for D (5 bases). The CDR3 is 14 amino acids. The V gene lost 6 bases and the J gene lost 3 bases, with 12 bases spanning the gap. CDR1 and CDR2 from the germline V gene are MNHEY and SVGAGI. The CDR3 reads CASSAAGGGNTIYF. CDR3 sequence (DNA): TGTGCCAGCAGCGCCGCTGGGGGTGGAAACACCATATATTTT.

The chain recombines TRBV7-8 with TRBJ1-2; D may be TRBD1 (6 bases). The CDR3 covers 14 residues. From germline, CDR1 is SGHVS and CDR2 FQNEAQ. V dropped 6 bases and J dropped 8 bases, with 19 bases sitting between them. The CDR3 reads CASRFIQQGEGYTF. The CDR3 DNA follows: TGTGCCAGCAGATTCATACAACAGGGAGAAGGCTACACCTTC.

The DNA of the CDR3 is TGTGCCATCAGTGAAAGGACGCCGGATAATTCACCCCTCCACTTT. Translating it yields CAISERTPDNSPLHF. The chain employs TRBV10-3 and TRBJ1-6, with unresolved D. This CDR3 has 15 residues. Germline V CDR1 and CDR2: ENHRY, SYGVKD. V dropped 3 bases and J dropped 5 bases, with 11 bases sitting between them.

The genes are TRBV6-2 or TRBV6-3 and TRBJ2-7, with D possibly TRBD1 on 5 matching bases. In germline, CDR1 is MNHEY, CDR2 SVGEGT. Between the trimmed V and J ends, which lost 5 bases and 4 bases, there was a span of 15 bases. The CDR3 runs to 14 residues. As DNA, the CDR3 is TGTGCCAGCAGTACGGACACCAGGGTTTACGAGCAGTACTTC. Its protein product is CASSTDTRVYEQYF.

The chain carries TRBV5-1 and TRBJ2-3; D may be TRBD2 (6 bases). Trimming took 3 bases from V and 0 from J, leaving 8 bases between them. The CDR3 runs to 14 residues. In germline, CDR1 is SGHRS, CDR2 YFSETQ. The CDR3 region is CASSSGTSTDTQYF. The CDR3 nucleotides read TGCGCCAGCAGCTCGGGGACTAGCACAGATACGCAGTATTTT.

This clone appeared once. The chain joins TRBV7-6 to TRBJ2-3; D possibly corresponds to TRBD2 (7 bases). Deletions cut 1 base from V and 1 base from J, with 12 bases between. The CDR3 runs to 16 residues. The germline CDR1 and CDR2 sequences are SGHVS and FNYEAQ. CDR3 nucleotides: TGTGCCAGCAGCTTAGGCGGGGGCAGGGGCACAGATACGCAGTATTTT. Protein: CASSLGGGRGTDTQYF.

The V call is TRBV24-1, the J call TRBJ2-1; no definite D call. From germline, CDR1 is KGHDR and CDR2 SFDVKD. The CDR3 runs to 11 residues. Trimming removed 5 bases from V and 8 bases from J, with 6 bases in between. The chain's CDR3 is CATSGAHEQFF. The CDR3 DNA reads TGTGCCACCAGTGGGGCCCATGAGCAGTTCTTC.

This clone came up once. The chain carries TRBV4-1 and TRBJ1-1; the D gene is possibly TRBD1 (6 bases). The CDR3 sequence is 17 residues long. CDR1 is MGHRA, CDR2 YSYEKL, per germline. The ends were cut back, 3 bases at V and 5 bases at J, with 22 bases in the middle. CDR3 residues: CASSQSGQGPPRTEAFF. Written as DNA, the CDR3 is TGCGCCAGCAGCCAGTCCGGGCAGGGGCCTCCGAGAACTGAAGCTTTCTTT.